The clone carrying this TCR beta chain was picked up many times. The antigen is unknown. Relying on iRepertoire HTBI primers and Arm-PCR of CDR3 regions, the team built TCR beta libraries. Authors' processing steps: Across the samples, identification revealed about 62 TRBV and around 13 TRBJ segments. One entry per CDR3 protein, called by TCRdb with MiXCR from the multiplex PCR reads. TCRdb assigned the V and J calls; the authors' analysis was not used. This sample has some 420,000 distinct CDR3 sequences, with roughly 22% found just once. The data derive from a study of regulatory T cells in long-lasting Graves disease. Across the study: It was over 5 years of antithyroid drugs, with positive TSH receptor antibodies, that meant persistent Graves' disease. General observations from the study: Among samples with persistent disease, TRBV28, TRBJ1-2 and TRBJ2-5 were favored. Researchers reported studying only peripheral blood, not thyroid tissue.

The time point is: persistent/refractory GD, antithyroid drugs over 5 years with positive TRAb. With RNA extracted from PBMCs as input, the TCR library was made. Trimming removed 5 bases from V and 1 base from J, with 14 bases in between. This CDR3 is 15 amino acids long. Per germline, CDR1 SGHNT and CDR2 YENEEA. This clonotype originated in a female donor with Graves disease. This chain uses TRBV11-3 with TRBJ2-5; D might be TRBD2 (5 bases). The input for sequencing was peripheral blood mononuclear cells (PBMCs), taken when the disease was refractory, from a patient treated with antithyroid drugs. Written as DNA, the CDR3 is TGTGCCAGCAGCCCGGGAAGGGTCCCCCAAGAGACCCAGTACTTC. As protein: CASSPGRVPQETQYF. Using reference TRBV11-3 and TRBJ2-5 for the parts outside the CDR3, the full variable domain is EAGVVQSPRYKIIEKKQPVAFWCNPISGHNTLYWYLQNLGQGPELLIRYENEEAVDDSQLPKDRFSAERLKGVDSTLKIQPAELGDSAVYLCASSPGRVPQETQYFGPGTRLLVL.